Below, 17 T cell receptor beta chains from the same sample are listed, as sequenced in a study of blood T cells in healthy people across ages. Next came a second PCR, run for about 6 to 12 cycles, which used a sample-barcoded 5' primer along with a J-beta primer mix. MiXCR was run by TCRdb on the 5' RACE reads, yielding one entry per CDR3 protein. The data contain about 500,000 distinct CDR3 sequences, around 24% of them singletons. A further study also used this sample, focusing on T cells of mothers and their children.

The source material was blood. The receptors were gathered from a boy younger than 18 in good health.

The chain is built from TRBV5-1 and TRBJ1-1, with D tentatively TRBD1 (6 bases). CDR3 size: 14 residues. Germline V gene lookup returns CDR1 SGHRS and CDR2 YFSETQ. With 4 bases removed from V and 1 base from J, the gap between germline ends came to 11 bases. CDR3 protein: CASSPGHTNTEAFF. CDR3 DNA sequence: TGCGCCAGCAGCCCGGGACACACGAACACTGAAGCTTTCTTT.

This clonotype was detected a few times. J is TRBJ2-1 and V is TRBV19; D is undetermined. V was shortened by 1 base and J by 4 bases, with 11 bases between the two germline ends. The CDR3 is made up of 15 amino acids. Germline V gene sequence: CDR1 LNHDA, CDR2 SQIVND (reference sequence). CDR3 sequence reads: CASSIANGPYNEQFF. CDR3 DNA sequence: TGTGCCAGTAGTATAGCCAACGGCCCGTACAATGAGCAGTTCTTC. Full variable domain (remainder filled in from reference TRBV19 and TRBJ2-1): DGGITQSPKYLFRKEGQNVTLSCEQNLNHDAMYWYRQDPGQGLRLIYYSQIVNDFQKGDIAEGYSVSREKKESFPLTVTSAQKNPTAFYLCASSIANGPYNEQFFGPGTRLTVL.

The chain carries TRBV28 and TRBJ2-1, with 12 bases that match TRBD2. The J call is in doubt because the DNA end fits TRBJ2-7 better. The germline CDR1 and CDR2 sequences are MDHEN and SYDVKM. The length of the CDR3 is 16 residues. The CDR3 spells CASSLTSGRWRYEQYF. CDR3 nucleotides: TGTGCCAGCAGTTTGACTAGCGGGAGATGGAGGTACGAGCAGTACTTC.

The chain recombines TRBV28 with TRBJ2-7; maybe TRBD2 (6 bases). V was cut by 6 bases and J by 4 bases, with 16 bases left in between. This CDR3 comprises 14 residues. Germline loops: CDR1 MDHEN, CDR2 SYDVKM. In DNA form, the CDR3 reads TGTGCCAGCAGCTCTAATCGGGACTCGTACGAGCAGTACTTC. The encoded protein is CASSSNRDSYEQYF. The full variable domain, its missing parts supplied by reference TRBV28 and TRBJ2-7, is DVKVTQSSRYLVKRTGEKVFLECVQDMDHENMFWYRQDPGLGLRLIYFSYDVKMKEKGDIPEGYSVSREKKERFSLILESASTNQTSMYLCASSSNRDSYEQYFGPGTRLTVT.

This clonotype has just a few counts. The CDR3 DNA sequence: TGCGCCAGCAGCCAAGATCTGCTCCGGCGGAGGAACACTGAAGCTTTCTTT. This codes for CASSQDLLRRRNTEAFF. This chain connects TRBV4-1 to TRBJ1-1; unclear D gene. Germline CDR1 reads MGHRA; CDR2 reads YSYEKL. CDR3 length equals 17 residues. V was clipped by 0 bases and J by 1 base, with 15 bases between them.

This clonotype has a handful of counts. The chain employs TRBV11-2 and TRBJ2-5; 9 nucleotides match TRBD1. V dropped 4 bases and J dropped 11; count of bases not matched to a gene: 8. The CDR3 covers 13 residues. Germline assignment: CDR1 SGHAT and CDR2 FQNNGV. The CDR3 here is CASSSGTGSEQYF. CDR3 nucleotide sequence: TGTGCCAGCAGCTCCGGGACAGGGAGTGAGCAGTACTTC.

This clonotype has at least ten counts. CDR3 bases: TGCAGTGCTAGAGATATCTCCGGTGTGGAGACCCAGTACTTC. Translation: CSARDISGVETQYF. The chain combines TRBV20-1 with TRBJ2-5; D is unresolved. The germline gives CDR1 DFQATT, CDR2 SNEGSKA (reference sequence). V shed 0 bases and J shed 5 bases, with 13 bases lying between them. The CDR3 consists of 14 residues.

Comment on this clonotype: A junction boundary mismatches the germline segment, possibly from a read error. The chain carries TRBV20-1 and TRBJ1-2; 8 nucleotides agree with TRBD1. Germline-derived CDR1 and CDR2 are DFQATT and SNEGSKA (reference sequence). The CDR3 is made up of 13 amino acids. The DNA of the CDR3 is TGCAGTGCGAGGGGACAGGTTAGCTATGGCCACACCTTC. Translated: CSARGQVSYGHTF.

The V and J genes are TRBV28 and TRBJ2-5; D is possibly TRBD1 or TRBD2 (5 bases each). The germline V gene encodes CDR1 MDHEN and CDR2 SYDVKM. Trimming removed 6 bases from V and 6 bases from J, with 20 bases in between. The CDR3 is made up of 15 amino acids. Here the CDR3 DNA reads TGTGCCAGCAGCGAACGGGGACGAGGGCTACAGACCCAGTACTTC. Translated, it gives CASSERGRGLQTQYF.

This chain uses TRBV6-1 with TRBJ2-1; 9 bases fit TRBD1. V lost 1 base to trimming and J lost 7 bases; unmatched junction nucleotides: 8. The CDR3 spans 16 residues. The germline gives CDR1 MNHNS, CDR2 SASEGT. This chain's CDR3 is CASSEEDRGSWNEQFF. The CDR3 coding sequence is TGTGCCAGCAGTGAAGAGGACAGGGGCTCATGGAATGAGCAGTTCTTC.

This chain links TRBV29-1 with TRBJ2-1; the D is unclear. Germline assignment: CDR1 SQVTM and CDR2 ANQGSEA. Trimming left V 0 bases short and J 12 bases short, with 9 bases between. The CDR3 totals 11 residues. CDR3 sequence (DNA): TGCAGCGTTGAAGATCAAATAGGGCAGTTCTTC. Its translation: CSVEDQIGQFF.

This chain joins TRBV6-1 and TRBJ2-7, with TRBD2 matching over 9 bases. CDR3 length: 15 residues. J gave up 0 bases and V 7 bases, and 7 bases lay outside the gene matches. Germline CDR1 and CDR2: MNHNS and SASEGT. Written as DNA, the CDR3 is TGTGCCAGCACTATAGCGGGAGCCGCCTCCTACGAGCAGTACTTC. Amino acids: CASTIAGAASYEQYF.

This clonotype was seen a few times. V gene TRBV7-2 combines with J gene TRBJ2-7; D remains ambiguous. The J call may be mistaken, given a closer DNA end match to TRBJ2-1. The CDR3 has 13 amino acids. CDR1 is SGHTA and CDR2 is FQGNSA in the germline V gene. CDR3 region: CASSLFSTNEQFF. CDR3 nucleotide sequence: TGTGCCAGCAGCTTATTTTCAACCAATGAGCAGTTCTTC.

The rearrangement joins TRBV15 to TRBJ2-1, with 7 nucleotides matching TRBD2. Per the germline V gene, CDR1 is LNHNV and CDR2 is YYDKDF (reference sequence). V was clipped by 0 bases and J by 4 bases; unmatched bases: 3. The CDR3 consists of 15 residues. The CDR3 loop is CATSRDSGGYNEQFF. CDR3 nucleotides: TGTGCCACCAGCAGAGATTCCGGGGGGTACAATGAGCAGTTCTTC.

This clonotype is a singleton in its sample. This CDR3 fails to terminate in the conserved phenylalanine or tryptophan, so it likely reflects a read error. The chain employs TRBV6-5 and TRBJ2-1, with TRBD2 matching over 8 bases. The CDR3 runs 13 residues. In germline, CDR1 is MNHEY, CDR2 SVGAGI. CDR3: CANSYSEAGDQFL. The CDR3 coding sequence is TGTGCCAACAGTTACTCAGAAGCGGGAGATCAGTTCCTC.

This clonotype was observed a handful of times. The chain uses TRBV7-9 and TRBJ1-2; TRBD1 aligns across 7 bases. This CDR3 comprises 14 residues. Germline CDR1 is SEHNR and CDR2 is FQNEAQ (reference sequence). V shed 3 bases, J shed 6 bases, and the junction held 7 bases outside the gene matches. The CDR3 DNA reads TGTGCCAGCAGCTTGGTAGGGGGCTCGGATGGCTACACCTTC. Its translation: CASSLVGGSDGYTF.

This clonotype was seen a few times. The rearrangement joins TRBV4-3 to TRBJ2-5; D uncertain. The germline CDR1 and CDR2 sequences are LGHNA and YSLEER. This CDR3 is built from 14 residues. V was clipped by 1 base and J by 5 bases, with 11 bases between them. The CDR3 region is CASSQVGRPETQYF. The CDR3 DNA follows: TGCGCCAGCAGCCAAGTCGGCAGGCCCGAGACCCAGTACTTC.